The clone carrying this TCR beta chain has a handful of counts. Its specificity is unknown. Looked up from germline, CDR1 is SEHNR and CDR2 is FQNEAQ (reference sequence). The length of the CDR3 is 13 residues. V was clipped by 5 bases and J by 3 bases, with 10 bases between them. Constant-segment primers served in 5'RACE that generated TCR alpha and TCR beta cDNA libraries bearing sample barcodes and UMIs. TCRdb reprocessed the 5' RACE reads via MiXCR and lists one record per CDR3 protein. The data contain around 390,000 distinct CDR3 sequences, approximately 15% of them singletons. This sample is drawn from a study of T-cell memory formation after mild COVID-19. Study information: TCR clusters mostly belonged to single donors. General study findings and limits: From day 15 to 85, contracting clones were balanced between CD4 and CD8, whereas later expanders leaned toward CD4+. Memory sampled before infection contained some responding clones, suggesting cross-reactive memory joined.

This receptor was identified in a man in his late teens or twenties who had mild COVID-19 (a few samples of this study predate the infection). Cell type and time point are not known. Sequencing used PBMCs or a T cell subset sorted from them (not recorded which). The J gene is TRBJ2-5, the V gene TRBV7-9; D gene uncertain. In nucleotides, the CDR3 is TGTGCCAGCAGCATGACAAGGGAAGAGACCCAGTACTTC. Protein: CASSMTREETQYF.